One and the same sample provided the 3 T cell receptor beta chains below, sequenced in a study of T-cell reconstitution after alpha-beta-depleted transplantation in children. During its preparation, the TCRbeta library received unique molecular identifiers. TCRdb reprocessed the PCR reads via MiXCR and lists one record per CDR3 protein. Of 700,000 or so distinct CDR3 sequences in the sample, roughly 14% were seen once. The sample consisted of PBMCs, taken before TCRalphabeta/CD19-depleted stem cell transplant. The receptors here all came from a girl aged 2-9 years with congenital amegakaryocytic thrombocytopenia, due to receive a stem cell transplant.

This chain connects TRBV7-9 to TRBJ2-7, with D possibly TRBD1 on 6 matching bases. Germline CDR1 SEHNR, CDR2 FQNEAQ (reference sequence). Trimming shortened V by 4 bases and J by 12 bases, and 19 bases separated the two germline ends. The CDR3 contains 13 residues. The CDR3 loop reads CASSSGQIRSLYF. The CDR3 nucleotides read TGTGCCAGCAGCTCCGGACAGATCCGTTCCCTGTACTTC.

V gene TRBV10-2 combines with J gene TRBJ1-5; possible D gene TRBD1, 5 bases. Germline V gene sequence: CDR1 WSHSY, CDR2 SAAADI. V lost 7 bases to trimming and J lost 4 bases, with 17 bases between them. There are 15 residues in the CDR3. Here the CDR3 reads CASIHPGTLNQPQHF. The CDR3, as DNA: TGCGCCAGCATACACCCCGGGACGCTGAATCAGCCCCAGCATTTT.

This clonotype was picked up many times. The chain has TRBV19 and TRBJ2-1, with 7 bases aligning to TRBD1. The V gene end was trimmed by 7 bases and the J gene end by 0 bases; junction bases not matched to a gene: 6. From germline, CDR1 is LNHDA and CDR2 SQIVND (reference sequence). This CDR3 spans 15 amino acids. CDR3 sequence (DNA): TGTGCCAGTACCCCGGACAGGAGCTCCTACAATGAGCAGTTCTTC. Protein product: CASTPDRSSYNEQFF.